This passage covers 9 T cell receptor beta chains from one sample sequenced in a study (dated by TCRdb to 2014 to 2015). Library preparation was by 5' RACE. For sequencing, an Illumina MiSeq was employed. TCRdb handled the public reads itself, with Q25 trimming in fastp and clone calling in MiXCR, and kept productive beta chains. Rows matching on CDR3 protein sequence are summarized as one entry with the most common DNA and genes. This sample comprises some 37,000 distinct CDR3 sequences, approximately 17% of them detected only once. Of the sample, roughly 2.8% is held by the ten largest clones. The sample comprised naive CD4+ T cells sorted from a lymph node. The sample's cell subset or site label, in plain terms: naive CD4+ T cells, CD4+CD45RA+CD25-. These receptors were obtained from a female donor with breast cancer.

CDR3 region: CSASRVRRGTGSNQPQHF. The CDR3 region has the DNA TGCAGTGCTAGTCGAGTTCGTCGCGGGACAGGGTCGAATCAGCCCCAGCATTTT. The V call is TRBV20-1, the J call TRBJ1-5; 9 bases match TRBD1. Germline CDR1 is DFQATT and CDR2 is SNEGSKA (reference sequence). This CDR3 comprises 18 residues. V trimming: 3 bases; J trimming: 4 bases; junction bases outside the gene matches: 16.

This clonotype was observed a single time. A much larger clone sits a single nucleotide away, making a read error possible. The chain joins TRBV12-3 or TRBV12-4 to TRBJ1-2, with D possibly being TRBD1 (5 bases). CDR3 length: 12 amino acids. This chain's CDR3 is CASSDRGYGHTF. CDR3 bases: TGTGCCAGCAGTGACAGAGGCTATGGCCACACCTTC.

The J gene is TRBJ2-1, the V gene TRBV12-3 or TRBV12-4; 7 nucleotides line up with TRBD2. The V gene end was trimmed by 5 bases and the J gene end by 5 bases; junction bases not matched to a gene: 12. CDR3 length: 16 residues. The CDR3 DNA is TGTGCCAGCAGTATGCCGGGAGGAAGAACCCACAATGAGCAGTTCTTC. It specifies CASSMPGGRTHNEQFF.

Here the CDR3 reads CASSLMASGANVLTF. CDR3 nucleotide sequence: TGCGCCAGCAGCTTGATGGCTTCCGGGGCCAACGTCCTGACTTTC. The gene calls are TRBV5-1 and TRBJ2-6; D gene unclear. V dropped 1 base and J dropped 4 bases, with 9 bases sitting between them. CDR1 SGHRS and CDR2 YFSETQ come from the germline V gene. This CDR3 spans 15 amino acids.

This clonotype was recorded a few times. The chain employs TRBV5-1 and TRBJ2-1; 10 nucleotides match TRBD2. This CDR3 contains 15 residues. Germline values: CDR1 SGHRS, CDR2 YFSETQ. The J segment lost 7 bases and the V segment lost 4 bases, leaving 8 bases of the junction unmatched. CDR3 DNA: TGCGCCAGCAGCCCGACTAGCGGGCAATTAAATGAGCAGTTCTTC. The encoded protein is CASSPTSGQLNEQFF. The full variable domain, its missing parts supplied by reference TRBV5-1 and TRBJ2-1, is KAGVTQTPRYLIKTRGQQVTLSCSPISGHRSVSWYQQTPGQGLQFLFEYFSETQRNKGNFPGRFSGRQFSNSRSEMNVSTLELGDSALYLCASSPTSGQLNEQFFGPGTRLTVL.

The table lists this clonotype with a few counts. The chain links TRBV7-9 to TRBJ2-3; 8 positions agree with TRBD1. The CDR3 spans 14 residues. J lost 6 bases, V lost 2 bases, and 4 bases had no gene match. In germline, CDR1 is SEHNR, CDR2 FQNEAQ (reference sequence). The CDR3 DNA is TGTGCCAGCAGCTTACCGCAGGGGGCCGATACGCAGTATTTT. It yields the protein CASSLPQGADTQYF.

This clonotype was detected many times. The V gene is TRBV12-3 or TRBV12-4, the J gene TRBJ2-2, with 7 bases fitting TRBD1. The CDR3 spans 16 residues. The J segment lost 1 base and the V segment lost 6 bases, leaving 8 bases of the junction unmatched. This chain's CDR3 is CASRKYRGENTGELFF. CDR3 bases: TGTGCCAGCAGAAAATACAGGGGCGAGAACACCGGGGAGCTGTTTTTT.

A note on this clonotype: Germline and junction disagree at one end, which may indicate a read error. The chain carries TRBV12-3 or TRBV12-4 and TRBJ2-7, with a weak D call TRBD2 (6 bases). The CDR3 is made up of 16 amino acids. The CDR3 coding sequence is TGTGCCAGCAGTTTATTACGCCTAGCGAGTTCCTCCGAGCAGTACTTC. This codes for CASSLLRLASSSEQYF.

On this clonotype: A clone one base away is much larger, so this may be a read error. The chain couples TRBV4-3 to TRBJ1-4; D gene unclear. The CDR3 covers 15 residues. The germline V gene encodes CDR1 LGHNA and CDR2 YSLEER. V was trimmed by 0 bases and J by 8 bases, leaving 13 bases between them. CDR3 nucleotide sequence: TGCGCCAGCAGCCAAGATCAAGGCAGGATGGAAAAACTGTTTTTT. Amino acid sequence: CASSQDQGRMEKLFF.